The 29 T cell receptor beta chains below come from one sample, sequenced in a study of OX40 agonist ivuxolimab in advanced cancers. The table came from immunoSEQ multiplex PCR; TCRdb's copy has only in-frame clones and leaves some out. The table shows about 76,000 clones, with 89% occurring only once. Sample: CD4+ or CD8+ T cells sorted from blood, taken in a trial of the OX40 agonist ivuxolimab. These receptors were collected from an adult with an advanced solid tumor such as melanoma, head and neck, liver or kidney cancer.

The chain is built from TRBV7-9 and TRBJ2-1, with 10 bases aligning to TRBD1. The CDR3 is 12 amino acids. The germline V gene encodes CDR1 SEHNR and CDR2 FQNEAQ (reference sequence). Trimming removed 0 bases from V and 16 bases from J; junction bases left unmatched: 3. CDR3 residues: CASSLAGTGEFF. The CDR3 DNA sequence: TGTGCCAGCAGCTTAGCAGGGACAGGGGAATTCTTC.

The V and J genes are TRBV6-5 and TRBJ2-1; tentative D call: TRBD1 (6 bases). The CDR3 extends over 15 amino acids. Germline V gene data show CDR1 as MNHEY and CDR2 as SVGAGI. Trimming took off 1 base at V and 1 base at J, with 8 bases between the two ends. The CDR3 region has the DNA TGTGCCAGCAGTTACTTACAGGGTTCCTACAATGAGCAGTTCTTC. Translated: CASSYLQGSYNEQFF.

The V gene is TRBV6-1, the J gene TRBJ1-2; 9 nucleotides agree with TRBD1. The V and J ends lost 7 bases and 4 bases, in that order; junction bases with no gene match: 7. Germline V gene sequence: CDR1 MNHNS, CDR2 SASEGT. The CDR3 sequence is 14 residues long. CDR3 loop: CASNPGQGLYGYTF. The DNA for the CDR3 is TGTGCCAGCAACCCGGGACAGGGCCTCTATGGCTACACCTTC.

The chain has TRBV2 and TRBJ2-7; D not resolved. This CDR3 is built from 14 residues. From germline, CDR1 is SNHLY and CDR2 FYNNEI. Trimming shortened V by 4 bases and J by 1 base, and 11 bases separated the two germline ends. The CDR3 reads CASSGKGKSYEQYF. CDR3 DNA sequence: TGTGCCAGCAGTGGAAAGGGCAAGTCCTACGAGCAGTACTTC. The whole variable domain, remainder taken from reference TRBV2 and TRBJ2-7, is EPEVTQTPSHQVTQMGQEVILRCVPISNHLYFYWYRQILGQKVEFLVSFYNNEISEKSEIFDDQFSVERPDGSNFTLKIRSTKLEDSAMYFCASSGKGKSYEQYFGPGTRLTVT.

This clone was observed a few times. V and J are TRBV6-1 and TRBJ1-1; D gene ambiguous. The V end was cut by 5 bases, the J end by 8 bases, with 9 bases between. The CDR3 sequence is 11 residues long. The germline V gene encodes CDR1 MNHNS and CDR2 SASEGT. CDR3 in amino acids: CASSPITEAFF. CDR3 nucleotide sequence: TGTGCCAGCAGTCCAATCACAGAAGCTTTCTTT.

A single count supports this clone. The chain has TRBV4-3 and TRBJ2-5, with 12 bases fitting TRBD2. The CDR3 sequence is 21 residues long. V was pared by 0 bases and J by 5 bases, with 19 bases of the junction left unmatched. Germline-derived CDR1 and CDR2 are LGHNA and YSLEER. This CDR3 reads CASSQECAGLLPSGRGETQYF. The CDR3 nucleotides read TGCGCCAGCAGCCAAGAGTGTGCAGGGCTACTACCTAGCGGGAGGGGGGAGACCCAGTACTTC.

This clone appeared once. This chain uses TRBV19 with TRBJ2-1; D is undetermined. This CDR3 comprises 16 residues. Germline V lookup: CDR1 LNHDA, CDR2 SQIVND (reference sequence). V lost 6 bases and J lost 4, with 19 bases in between. DNA for the CDR3: TGTGCCAGTAGCACTACCGGGCCCTCCCCTTACAATGAGCAGTTCTTC. Protein: CASSTTGPSPYNEQFF.

The V and J genes are TRBV6-5 and TRBJ2-4; D is uncertain. Germline V gene sequence: CDR1 MNHEY, CDR2 SVGAGI. Deletions cut 5 bases from V and 0 bases from J, with 8 bases between. This CDR3 has 14 amino acids. CDR3 nucleotides: TGTGCCAGCAGTGTGGATTCAGCCAAAAACATTCAGTACTTC. This translates into CASSVDSAKNIQYF.

As for this clone: This specimen includes other DNA sequences encoding the same CDR3. This chain uses TRBV9 with TRBJ1-1; 9 nucleotides align to TRBD1. Germline trimming cut 0 bases from V and 3 bases from J; bases unmatched to any gene: 12. There are 18 residues in the CDR3. The germline CDR1 and CDR2 sequences are SGDLS and YYNGEE. CDR3 protein: CASSVEDDGQGRDTEAFF. The CDR3 nucleotides read TGTGCCAGCAGCGTAGAAGATGACGGACAGGGGCGGGACACTGAAGCTTTCTTT.

The chain joins TRBV5-6 to TRBJ2-7; TRBD1 matches 8 bases. This CDR3 contains 15 residues. Germline V gene lookup returns CDR1 SGHDT and CDR2 YYEEEE. J was trimmed by 5 bases and V by 1 base; bases with no gene match: 8. CDR3 region: CASSLWAGGGDEQYF. DNA for the CDR3: TGTGCCAGCAGCTTGTGGGCAGGGGGCGGAGACGAGCAGTACTTC.

The V gene is TRBV19, the J gene TRBJ2-3; 7 bases match TRBD2. With 3 bases clipped from V and 6 bases from J, the junction kept 18 bases outside the gene matches. The CDR3 covers 18 residues. Germline V gene data show CDR1 as LNHDA and CDR2 as SQIVND (reference sequence). CDR3 region: CASSISGLAGAGKDTQYF. The CDR3 DNA reads TGTGCCAGTAGTATTTCGGGTTTGGCGGGAGCGGGTAAGGATACGCAGTATTTT.

As to this clone: Distinct nucleotide sequences in the sample also encode this CDR3. J is TRBJ1-4 and V is TRBV15; the D gene is possibly TRBD1 (5 bases). V was clipped by 3 bases and J by 8 bases, with 13 bases between them. Germline V CDR1 and CDR2: LNHNV, YYDKDF (reference sequence). The CDR3 loop spans 14 amino acids. The CDR3 here is CATSRGDPAEKLFF. CDR3 DNA: TGTGCCACCAGCAGGGGGGACCCCGCCGAAAAACTGTTTTTT.

Note on this clone: The same CDR3 arises from other DNA sequences in this sample as well. V and J are TRBV29-1 and TRBJ2-5; the D gene could be TRBD1 or TRBD2 (7 bases each). CDR3 length: 13 residues. Germline V gene sequence: CDR1 SQVTM, CDR2 ANQGSEA. CDR3 residues: CSWGAGGVETQYF. The CDR3 nucleotides are TGCAGTTGGGGGGCAGGGGGGGTAGAGACCCAGTACTTC. Complete variable domain (other parts from reference TRBV29-1 and TRBJ2-5): SAVISQKPSRDICQRGTSLTIQCQVDSQVTMMFWYRQQPGQSLTLIATANQGSEATYESGFVIDKFPISRPNLTFSTLTVSNMSPEDSSIYLCSWGAGGVETQYFGPGTRLLVL.

V and J are TRBV4-3 and TRBJ1-5, with D unclear. CDR3 size: 13 residues. Trimming shortened V by 0 bases and J by 9 bases, and 9 bases separated the two germline ends. Germline V gives CDR1 LGHNA, CDR2 YSLEER. The CDR3 protein is CASSQDTTSPQHF. The CDR3 DNA is TGCGCCAGCAGCCAAGATACGACCTCGCCCCAGCATTTT.

The rearrangement uses TRBV5-1 and TRBJ2-3, with TRBD2 identical over 13 bases. The junction had 7 bases not matched to a gene; V was cut back by 4 bases and J by 2 bases. CDR3 size: 17 residues. In germline, CDR1 is SGHRS, CDR2 YFSETQ. CDR3 sequence reads: CASSLEGLAGFTDTQYF. CDR3 sequence (DNA): TGCGCCAGCAGCCTAGAGGGACTAGCGGGGTTCACAGATACGCAGTATTTT. The full variable domain, with the rest looked up from reference TRBV5-1 and TRBJ2-3, is KAGVTQTPRYLIKTRGQQVTLSCSPISGHRSVSWYQQTPGQGLQFLFEYFSETQRNKGNFPGRFSGRQFSNSRSEMNVSTLELGDSALYLCASSLEGLAGFTDTQYFGPGTRLTVL.

The V and J genes are TRBV29-1 and TRBJ2-2; D is possibly TRBD2 (6 bases). The V and J ends lost 6 bases and 3 bases respectively, with 17 bases between them. The CDR3 spans 15 residues. Germline V lookup: CDR1 SQVTM, CDR2 ANQGSEA. The CDR3 sequence is CSVASRGTHTGELFF. The CDR3 DNA reads as TGCAGCGTCGCGAGCCGGGGGACCCACACCGGGGAGCTGTTTTTT.

The V and J genes are TRBV11-3 and TRBJ2-3; no reliable D call. Looked up from germline, CDR1 is SGHNT and CDR2 is YENEEA. This CDR3 spans 13 amino acids. Trimming pared 2 bases from V and 0 bases from J, leaving 3 bases between. CDR3 protein: CASSLRSTDTQYF. CDR3 nucleotides: TGTGCCAGCAGCTTAAGGAGCACAGATACGCAGTATTTT.

The chain joins TRBV27 to TRBJ2-7, with D possibly being TRBD1 (6 bases). This CDR3 spans 13 amino acids. Germline V gene data show CDR1 as MNHEY and CDR2 as SMNVEV (reference sequence). Trimming shortened V by 5 bases and J by 6 bases, and 14 bases separated the two germline ends. The CDR3 DNA sequence: TGTGCCAGCAGTCAGAGGACAGTCTGCGAGCAGTACGTC. Its protein product is CASSQRTVCEQYV.

The chain links TRBV2 to TRBJ1-1; TRBD1 is a possible D gene (5 bases). CDR1 and CDR2 (germline): SNHLY, FYNNEI. The CDR3 extends over 11 amino acids. V lost 5 bases to trimming and J lost 8 bases, with 9 bases between them. The CDR3 region is CASSLEGEAFF. In nucleotides, the CDR3 is TGTGCCAGCAGTTTGGAGGGGGAAGCTTTCTTT.

The chain employs TRBV6-5 and TRBJ2-7; maybe TRBD1 (5 bases). CDR1 is MNHEY and CDR2 is SVGAGI in the germline V gene. This CDR3 spans 14 amino acids. Trimming shortened V by 5 bases and J by 2 bases, and 13 bases separated the two germline ends. As DNA, the CDR3 is TGTGCCAGCAGTCCTAGACAGAGTCCCTACGAGCAGTACGTC. Translating it yields CASSPRQSPYEQYV.

This chain joins TRBV9 and TRBJ2-7; 7 bases line up with TRBD2. V lost 0 bases and J lost 3; bases outside the gene matches: 3. Germline V CDR1 and CDR2: SGDLS, YYNGEE. The CDR3 consists of 14 residues. CDR3 sequence: CASSVGPGGYEQYV. CDR3 nucleotides: TGTGCCAGCAGCGTAGGCCCGGGGGGCTACGAGCAGTACGTC.

CDR3 sequence (DNA): TGCGCCAGCAGCCTCCAGGGGGGGTACACTGAAGCTTTCTTT. This encodes CASSLQGGYTEAFF. The chain carries TRBV5-1 and TRBJ1-1; 7 bases are a match to TRBD1. The germline V gene has CDR1 SGHRS and CDR2 YFSETQ. CDR3 length: 14 residues. V lost 4 bases to trimming and J lost 3 bases; unmatched junction nucleotides: 6.

The chain employs TRBV28 and TRBJ2-6, with D unresolved. The CDR3 runs 17 residues. Trimming took 9 bases from V and 0 from J, leaving 18 bases between them. Germline V lookup: CDR1 MDHEN, CDR2 SYDVKM. Here the CDR3 reads CASPSTYESSGANVLTF. The CDR3 region has the DNA TGTGCCAGTCCCTCGACGTACGAGAGCTCTGGGGCCAACGTCCTGACTTTC.

This chain uses TRBV5-5 with TRBJ1-5; D is ambiguous. With 0 bases removed from V and 2 bases from J, the gap between germline ends came to 12 bases. Germline loops: CDR1 SGHKS, CDR2 YYEKEE (reference sequence). CDR3 length: 16 residues. The CDR3 here is CASSLASEFRNQPQHF. The CDR3 DNA follows: TGTGCCAGCAGCTTGGCCTCGGAGTTCCGCAATCAGCCCCAGCATTTT.

The chain has TRBV18 and TRBJ2-1, with D possibly being TRBD1 (5 bases). The CDR3 contains 13 residues. Germline CDR1 KGHSH, CDR2 LQKENI. Trimming removed 5 bases at V and 10 bases at J, with 15 bases between. This CDR3 reads CASSTDQGLEQFF. The CDR3 DNA follows: TGTGCCAGCTCAACTGATCAGGGCCTAGAGCAGTTCTTC.

The chain combines TRBV30 with TRBJ2-5; D call uncertain. This CDR3 is built from 13 residues. Germline CDR1 is GTSNPN and CDR2 is SVGIG (reference sequence). Trimming removed 0 bases from V and 7 bases from J, with 12 bases in between. The CDR3 DNA is TGTGCCTGGAGTGTAATAGGGCGAGGGACCCAGTACTTC. Residues: CAWSVIGRGTQYF.

CDR3 residues: CASSFDRHYEQYF. The DNA for the CDR3 is TGTGCCAGCAGTTTTGACAGACACTACGAGCAGTACTTC. The genes are TRBV27 and TRBJ2-7, with TRBD1 as a possible D gene (5 bases). V lost 3 bases and J 3 bases, leaving 9 bases between the germline ends. The CDR3 runs 13 residues. The germline V gene has CDR1 MNHEY and CDR2 SMNVEV (reference sequence).

The rearrangement uses TRBV18 and TRBJ2-7, with TRBD1 matching 11 bases. V lost 3 bases, J lost 7 bases, and 5 bases stayed unmatched. The germline V gene encodes CDR1 KGHSH and CDR2 LQKENI. The CDR3 extends over 14 amino acids. The CDR3 region is CASSPGQGAGEQYF. Here the CDR3 DNA reads TGTGCCAGCTCACCCGGACAGGGGGCTGGAGAGCAGTACTTC.

The rearrangement joins TRBV7-2 to TRBJ2-1; D remains ambiguous. The V end lost 2 bases, the J end lost 7 bases, and 15 bases lay between the germline ends. This CDR3 comprises 15 residues. Germline V CDR1 and CDR2: SGHTA, FQGNSA. In nucleotides, the CDR3 is TGTGCCAGCAGCTTATCTTGGGGTTCAGAGAATGAGCAGTTCTTC. It translates to CASSLSWGSENEQFF.